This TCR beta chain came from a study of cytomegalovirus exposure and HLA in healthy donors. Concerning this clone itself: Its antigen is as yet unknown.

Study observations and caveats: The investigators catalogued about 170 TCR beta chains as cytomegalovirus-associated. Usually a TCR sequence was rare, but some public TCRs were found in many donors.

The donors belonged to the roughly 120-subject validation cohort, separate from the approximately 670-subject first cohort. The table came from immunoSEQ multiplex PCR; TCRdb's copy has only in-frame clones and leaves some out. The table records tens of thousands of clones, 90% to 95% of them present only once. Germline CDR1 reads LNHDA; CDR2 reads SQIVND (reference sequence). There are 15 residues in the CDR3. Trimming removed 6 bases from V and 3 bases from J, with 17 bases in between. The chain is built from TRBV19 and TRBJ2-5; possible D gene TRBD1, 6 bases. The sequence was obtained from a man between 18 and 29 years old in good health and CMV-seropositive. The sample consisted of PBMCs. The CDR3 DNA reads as TGTGCCAGTAGCCCCAGGGGAGACGGCAAAGAGACCCAGTACTTC. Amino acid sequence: CASSPRGDGKETQYF. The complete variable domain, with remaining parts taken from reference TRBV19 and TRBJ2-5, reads DGGITQSPKYLFRKEGQNVTLSCEQNLNHDAMYWYRQDPGQGLRLIYYSQIVNDFQKGDIAEGYSVSREKKESFPLTVTSAQKNPTAFYLCASSPRGDGKETQYFGPGTRLLVL.